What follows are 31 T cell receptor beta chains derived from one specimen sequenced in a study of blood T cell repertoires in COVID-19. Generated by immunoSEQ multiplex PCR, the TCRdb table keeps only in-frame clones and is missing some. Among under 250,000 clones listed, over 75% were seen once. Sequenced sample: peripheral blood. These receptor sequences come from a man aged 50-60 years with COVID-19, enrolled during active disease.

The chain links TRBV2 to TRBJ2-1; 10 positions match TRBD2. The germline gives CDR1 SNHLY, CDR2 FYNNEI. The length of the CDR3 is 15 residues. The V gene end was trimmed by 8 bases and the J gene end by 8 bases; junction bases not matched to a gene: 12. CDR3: CASGTAGGPGYEQFF. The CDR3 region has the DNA TGTGCCAGCGGCACAGCGGGAGGGCCGGGGTATGAGCAGTTCTTC.

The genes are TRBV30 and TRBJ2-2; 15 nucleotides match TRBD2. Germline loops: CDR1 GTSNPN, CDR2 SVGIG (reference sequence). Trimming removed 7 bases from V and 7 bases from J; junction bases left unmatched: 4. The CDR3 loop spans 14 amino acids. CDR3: CASRTSGGVGELFF. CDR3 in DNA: TGTGCCTCCCGGACTAGCGGGGGGGTCGGGGAGCTGTTTTTT.

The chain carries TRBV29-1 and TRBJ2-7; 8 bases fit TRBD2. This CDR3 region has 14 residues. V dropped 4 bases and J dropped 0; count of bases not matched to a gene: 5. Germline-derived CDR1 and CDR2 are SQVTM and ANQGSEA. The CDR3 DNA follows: TGCAGCGTTGCCGGGAGCGGGAGCTCCTACGAGCAGTACTTC. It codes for CSVAGSGSSYEQYF.

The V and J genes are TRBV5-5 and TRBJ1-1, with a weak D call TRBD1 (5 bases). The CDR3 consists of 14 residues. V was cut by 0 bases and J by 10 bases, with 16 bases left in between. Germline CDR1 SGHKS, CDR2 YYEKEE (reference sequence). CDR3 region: CASSLGDSATRAFF. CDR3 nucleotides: TGTGCCAGCAGCTTGGGTGACAGTGCGACGAGAGCTTTCTTT.

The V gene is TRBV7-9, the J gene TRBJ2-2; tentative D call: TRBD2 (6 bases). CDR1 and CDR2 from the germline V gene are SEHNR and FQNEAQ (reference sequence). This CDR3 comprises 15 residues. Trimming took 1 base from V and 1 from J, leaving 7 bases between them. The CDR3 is CASSLDGGNTGELFF. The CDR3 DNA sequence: TGTGCCAGCAGCTTAGACGGGGGGAACACCGGGGAGCTGTTTTTT.

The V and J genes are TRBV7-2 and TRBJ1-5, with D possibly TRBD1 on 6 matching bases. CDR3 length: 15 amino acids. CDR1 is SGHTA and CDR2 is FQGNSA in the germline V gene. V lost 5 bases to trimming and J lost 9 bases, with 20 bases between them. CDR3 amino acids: CASSPRGDTVWPQHF. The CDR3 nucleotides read TGTGCCAGCAGCCCCCGTGGGGACACCGTGTGGCCCCAGCATTTT.

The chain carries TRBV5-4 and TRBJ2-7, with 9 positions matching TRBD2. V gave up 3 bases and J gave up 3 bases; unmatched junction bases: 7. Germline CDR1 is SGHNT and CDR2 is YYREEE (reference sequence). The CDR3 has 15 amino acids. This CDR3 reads CASSSLAGDGYEQYF. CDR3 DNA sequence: TGTGCCAGCAGCTCTTTAGCGGGAGACGGCTACGAGCAGTACTTC.

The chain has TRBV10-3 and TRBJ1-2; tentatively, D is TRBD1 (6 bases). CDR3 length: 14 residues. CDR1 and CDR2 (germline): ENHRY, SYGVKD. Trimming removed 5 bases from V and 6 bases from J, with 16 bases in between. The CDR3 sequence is CAISLQGWKDGYTF. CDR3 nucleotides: TGTGCCATCAGTCTACAGGGATGGAAGGATGGCTACACCTTC.

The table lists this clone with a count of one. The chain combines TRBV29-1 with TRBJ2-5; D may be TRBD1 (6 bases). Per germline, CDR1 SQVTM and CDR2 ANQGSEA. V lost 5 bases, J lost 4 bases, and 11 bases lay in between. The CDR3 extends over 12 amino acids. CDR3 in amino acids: CSVRQVGETQYF. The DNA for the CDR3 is TGCAGCGTTCGACAGGTGGGAGAGACCCAGTACTTC.

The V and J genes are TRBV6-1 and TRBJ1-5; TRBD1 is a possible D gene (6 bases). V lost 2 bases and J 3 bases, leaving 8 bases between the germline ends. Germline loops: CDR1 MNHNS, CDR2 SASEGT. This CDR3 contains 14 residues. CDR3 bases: TGTGCCAGCAGTGAAACAGGGTTCAATCAGCCCCAGCATTTT. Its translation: CASSETGFNQPQHF.

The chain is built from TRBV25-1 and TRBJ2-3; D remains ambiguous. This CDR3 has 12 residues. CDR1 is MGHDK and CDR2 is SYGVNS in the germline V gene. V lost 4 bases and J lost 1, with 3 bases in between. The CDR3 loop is CASSVGTDTQYF. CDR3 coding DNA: TGTGCCAGCAGTGTCGGCACAGATACGCAGTATTTT.

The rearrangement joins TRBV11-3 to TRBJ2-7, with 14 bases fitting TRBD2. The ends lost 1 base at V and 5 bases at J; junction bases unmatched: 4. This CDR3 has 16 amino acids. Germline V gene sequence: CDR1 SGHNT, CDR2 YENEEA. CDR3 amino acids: CASSLGPGLAGDEQYF. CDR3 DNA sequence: TGTGCCAGCAGCTTAGGTCCGGGACTAGCGGGAGACGAGCAGTACTTC.

CDR3 region: CASSQGSRDFYEQYF. The CDR3 region has the DNA TGTGCCAGCAGCCAAGGGTCCAGGGACTTCTACGAGCAGTACTTC. V usage is TRBV4-2 and J usage is TRBJ2-7; D possibly corresponds to TRBD2 (6 bases). CDR1 and CDR2 (germline): LGHNA, YNFKEQ. This CDR3 is built from 15 residues. Deletions cut 1 base from V and 3 bases from J, with 13 bases between.

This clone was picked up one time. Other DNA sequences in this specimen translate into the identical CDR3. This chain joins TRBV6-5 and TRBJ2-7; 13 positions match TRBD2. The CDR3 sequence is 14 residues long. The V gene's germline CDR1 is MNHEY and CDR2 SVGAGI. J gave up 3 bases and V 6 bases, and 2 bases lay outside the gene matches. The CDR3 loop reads CASRGLAGDYEQYF. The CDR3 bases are TGTGCCAGCAGAGGACTAGCGGGGGACTACGAGCAGTACTTC.

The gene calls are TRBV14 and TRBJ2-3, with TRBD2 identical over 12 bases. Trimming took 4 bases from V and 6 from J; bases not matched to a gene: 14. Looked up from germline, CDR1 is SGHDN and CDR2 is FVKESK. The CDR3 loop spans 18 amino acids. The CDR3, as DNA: TGTGCCAGCAGCCCGTTAATTGGGGGACTAGCGGGTCCCGATACGCAGTATTTT. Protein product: CASSPLIGGLAGPDTQYF.

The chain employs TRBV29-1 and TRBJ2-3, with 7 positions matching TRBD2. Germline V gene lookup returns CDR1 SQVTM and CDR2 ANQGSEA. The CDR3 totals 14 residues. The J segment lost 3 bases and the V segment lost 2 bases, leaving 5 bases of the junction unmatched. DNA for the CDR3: TGCAGCGTTGAACGGCAGGGAGGGACAGATACGCAGTATTTT. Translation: CSVERQGGTDTQYF.

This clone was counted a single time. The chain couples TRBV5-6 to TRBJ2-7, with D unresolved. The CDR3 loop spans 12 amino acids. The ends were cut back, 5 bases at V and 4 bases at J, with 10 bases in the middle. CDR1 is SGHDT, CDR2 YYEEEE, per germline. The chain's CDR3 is CASSIYTYEQYF. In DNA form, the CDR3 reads TGTGCCAGCAGTATTTACACGTACGAGCAGTACTTC.

CDR3 region: CASSLEPPGTGELFF. CDR3 coding DNA: TGTGCCAGCAGCTTAGAGCCCCCGGGGACCGGGGAGCTGTTTTTT. The chain combines TRBV7-9 with TRBJ2-2; maybe TRBD2 (5 bases). The CDR3 runs to 15 residues. Germline V gene sequence: CDR1 SEHNR, CDR2 FQNEAQ (reference sequence). V lost 1 base to trimming and J lost 5 bases, with 11 bases between them.

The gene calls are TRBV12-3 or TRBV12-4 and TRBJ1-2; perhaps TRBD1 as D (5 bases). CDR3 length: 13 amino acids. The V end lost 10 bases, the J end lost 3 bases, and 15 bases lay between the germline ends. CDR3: CATWGRADYGYTF. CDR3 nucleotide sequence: TGTGCCACCTGGGGCAGGGCTGACTATGGCTACACCTTC.

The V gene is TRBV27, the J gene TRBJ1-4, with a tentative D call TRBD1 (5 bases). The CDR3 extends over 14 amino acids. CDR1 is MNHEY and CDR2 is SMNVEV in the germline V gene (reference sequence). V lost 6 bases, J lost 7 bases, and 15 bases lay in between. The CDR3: CASSPRVSGEKLFF. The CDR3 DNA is TGTGCCAGCAGCCCCAGGGTATCCGGTGAAAAACTGTTTTTT.

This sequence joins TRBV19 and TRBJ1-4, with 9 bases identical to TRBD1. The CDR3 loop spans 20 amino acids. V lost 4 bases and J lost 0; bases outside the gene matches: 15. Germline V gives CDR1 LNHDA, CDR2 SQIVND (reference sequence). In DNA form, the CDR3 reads TGTGCCAGTAGTAACTCCGGGACAGGGCTGAGGGTCTCAACTAATGAAAAACTGTTTTTT. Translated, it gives CASSNSGTGLRVSTNEKLFF.

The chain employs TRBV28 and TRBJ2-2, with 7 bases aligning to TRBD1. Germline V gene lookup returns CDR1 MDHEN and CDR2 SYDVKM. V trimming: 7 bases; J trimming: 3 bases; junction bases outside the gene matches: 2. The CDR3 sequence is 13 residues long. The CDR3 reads CASIQGDTGELFF. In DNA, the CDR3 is TGTGCCAGCATCCAGGGGGACACCGGGGAGCTGTTTTTT.

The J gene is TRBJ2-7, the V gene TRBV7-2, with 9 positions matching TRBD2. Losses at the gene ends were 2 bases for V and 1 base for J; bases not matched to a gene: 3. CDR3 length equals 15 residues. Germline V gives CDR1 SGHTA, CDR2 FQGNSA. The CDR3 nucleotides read TGTGCCAGCAGCTTAATGCTAGCGGGGTCCTACGAGCAGTACTTC. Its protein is CASSLMLAGSYEQYF.

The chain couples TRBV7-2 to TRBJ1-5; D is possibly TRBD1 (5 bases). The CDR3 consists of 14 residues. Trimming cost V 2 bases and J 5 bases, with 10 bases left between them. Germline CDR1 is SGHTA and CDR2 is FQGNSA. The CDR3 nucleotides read TGTGCCAGCAGCTTATTCAGGGTTGATCAGCCCCAGCATTTT. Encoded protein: CASSLFRVDQPQHF.

The chain's CDR3 is CASTPGQDVSPLHF. The DNA of the CDR3 is TGTGCCAGCACTCCGGGACAGGACGTTTCACCCCTCCACTTT. This chain connects TRBV27 to TRBJ1-6, with 8 bases that match TRBD1. The CDR3 covers 14 residues. CDR1 is MNHEY, CDR2 SMNVEV, per germline (reference sequence). The J segment lost 9 bases and the V segment lost 7 bases, leaving 8 bases of the junction unmatched.

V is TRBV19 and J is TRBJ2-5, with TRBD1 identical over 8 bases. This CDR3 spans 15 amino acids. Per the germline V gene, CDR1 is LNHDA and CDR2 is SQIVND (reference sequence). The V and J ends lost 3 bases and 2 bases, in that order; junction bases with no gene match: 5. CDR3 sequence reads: CASSIWTGPQETQYF. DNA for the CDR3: TGTGCCAGTAGTATTTGGACAGGGCCTCAAGAGACCCAGTACTTC.

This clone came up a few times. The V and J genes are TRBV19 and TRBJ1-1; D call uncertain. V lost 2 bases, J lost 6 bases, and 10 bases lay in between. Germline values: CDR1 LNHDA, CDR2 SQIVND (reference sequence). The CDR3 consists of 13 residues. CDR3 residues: CASSIKVRAEAFF. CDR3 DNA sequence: TGTGCCAGTAGTATAAAGGTTCGGGCTGAAGCTTTCTTT.

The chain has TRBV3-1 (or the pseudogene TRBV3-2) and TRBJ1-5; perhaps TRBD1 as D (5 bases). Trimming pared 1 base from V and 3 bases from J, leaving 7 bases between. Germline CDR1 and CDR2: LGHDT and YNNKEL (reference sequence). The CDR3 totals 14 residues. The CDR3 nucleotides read TGTGCCAGCAGCCAAGCAGGGAACAATCAGCCCCAGCATTTT. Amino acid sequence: CASSQAGNNQPQHF.

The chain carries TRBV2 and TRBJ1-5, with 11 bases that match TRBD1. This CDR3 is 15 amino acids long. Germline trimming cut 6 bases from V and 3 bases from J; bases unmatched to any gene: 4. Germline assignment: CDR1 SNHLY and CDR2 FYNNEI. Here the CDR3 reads CASRGTGGTNQPQHF. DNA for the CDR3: TGTGCCAGCAGGGGGACAGGGGGTACCAATCAGCCCCAGCATTTT.

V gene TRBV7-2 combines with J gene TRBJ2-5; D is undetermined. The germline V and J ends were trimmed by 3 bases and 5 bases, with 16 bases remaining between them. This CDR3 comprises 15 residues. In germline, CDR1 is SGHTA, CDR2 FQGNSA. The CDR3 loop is CASSFTSVGWETQYF. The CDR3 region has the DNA TGTGCCAGCAGCTTTACCTCTGTGGGCTGGGAGACCCAGTACTTC.

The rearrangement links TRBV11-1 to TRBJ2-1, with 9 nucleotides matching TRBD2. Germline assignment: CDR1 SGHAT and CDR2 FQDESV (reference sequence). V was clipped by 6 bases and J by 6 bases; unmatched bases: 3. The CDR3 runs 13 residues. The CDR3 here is CASRAGGLNEQFF. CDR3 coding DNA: TGTGCCAGCAGAGCGGGGGGTCTCAATGAGCAGTTCTTC.